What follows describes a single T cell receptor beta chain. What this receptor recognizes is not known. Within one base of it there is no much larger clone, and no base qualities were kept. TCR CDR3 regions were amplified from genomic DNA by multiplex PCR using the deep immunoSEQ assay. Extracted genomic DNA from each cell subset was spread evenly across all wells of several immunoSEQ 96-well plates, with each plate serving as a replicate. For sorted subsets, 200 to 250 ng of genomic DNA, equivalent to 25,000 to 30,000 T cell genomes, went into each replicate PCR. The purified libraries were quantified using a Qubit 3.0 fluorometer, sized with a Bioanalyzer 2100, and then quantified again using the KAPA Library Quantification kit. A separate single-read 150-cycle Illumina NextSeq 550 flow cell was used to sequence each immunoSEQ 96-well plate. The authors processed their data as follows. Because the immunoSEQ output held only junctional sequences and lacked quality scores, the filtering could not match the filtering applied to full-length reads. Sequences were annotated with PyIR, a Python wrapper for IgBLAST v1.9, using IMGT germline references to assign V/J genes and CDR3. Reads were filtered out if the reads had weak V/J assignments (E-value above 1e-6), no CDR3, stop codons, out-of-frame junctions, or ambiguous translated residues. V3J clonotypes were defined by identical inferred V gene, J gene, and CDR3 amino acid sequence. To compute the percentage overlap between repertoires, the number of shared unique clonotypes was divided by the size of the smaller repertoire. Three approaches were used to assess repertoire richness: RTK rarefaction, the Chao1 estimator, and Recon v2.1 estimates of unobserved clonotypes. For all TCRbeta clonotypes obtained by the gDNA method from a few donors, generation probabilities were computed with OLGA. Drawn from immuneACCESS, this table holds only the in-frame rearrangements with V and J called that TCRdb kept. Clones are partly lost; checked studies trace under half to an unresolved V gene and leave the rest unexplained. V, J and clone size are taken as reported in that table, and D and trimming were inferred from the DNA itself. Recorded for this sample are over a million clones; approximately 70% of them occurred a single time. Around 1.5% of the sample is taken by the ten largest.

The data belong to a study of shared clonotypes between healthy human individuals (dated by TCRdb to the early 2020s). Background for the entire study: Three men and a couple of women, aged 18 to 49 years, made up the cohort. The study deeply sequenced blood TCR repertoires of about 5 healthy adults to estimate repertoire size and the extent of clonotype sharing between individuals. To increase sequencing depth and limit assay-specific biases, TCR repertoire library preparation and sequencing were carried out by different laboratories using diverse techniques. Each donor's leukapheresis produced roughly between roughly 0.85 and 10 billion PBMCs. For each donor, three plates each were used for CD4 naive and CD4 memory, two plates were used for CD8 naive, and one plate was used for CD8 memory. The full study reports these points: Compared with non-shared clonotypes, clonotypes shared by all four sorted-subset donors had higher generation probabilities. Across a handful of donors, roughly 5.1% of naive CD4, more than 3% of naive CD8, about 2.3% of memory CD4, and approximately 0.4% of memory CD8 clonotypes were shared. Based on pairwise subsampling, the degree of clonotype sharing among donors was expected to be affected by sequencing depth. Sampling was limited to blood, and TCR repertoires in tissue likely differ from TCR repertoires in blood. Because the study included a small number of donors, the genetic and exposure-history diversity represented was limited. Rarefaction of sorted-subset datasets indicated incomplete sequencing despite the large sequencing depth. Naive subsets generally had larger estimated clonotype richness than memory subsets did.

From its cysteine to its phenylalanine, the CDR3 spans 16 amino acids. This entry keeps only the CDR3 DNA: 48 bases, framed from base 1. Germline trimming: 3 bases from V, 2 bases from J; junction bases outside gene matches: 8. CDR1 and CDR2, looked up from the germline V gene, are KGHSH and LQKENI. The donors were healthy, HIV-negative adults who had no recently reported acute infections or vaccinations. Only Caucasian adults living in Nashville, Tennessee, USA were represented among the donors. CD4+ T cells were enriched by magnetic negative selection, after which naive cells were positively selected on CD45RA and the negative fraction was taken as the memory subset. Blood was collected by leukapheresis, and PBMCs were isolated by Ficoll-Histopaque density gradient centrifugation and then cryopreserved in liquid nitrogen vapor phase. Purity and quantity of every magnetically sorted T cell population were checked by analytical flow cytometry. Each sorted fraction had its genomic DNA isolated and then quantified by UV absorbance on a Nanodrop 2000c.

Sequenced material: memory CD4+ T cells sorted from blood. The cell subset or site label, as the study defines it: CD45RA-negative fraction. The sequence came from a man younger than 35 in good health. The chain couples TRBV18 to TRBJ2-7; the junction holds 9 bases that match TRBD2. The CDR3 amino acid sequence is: CASSPQTSGLTYEQYF. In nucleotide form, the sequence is TGTGCCAGCTCACCGCAGACTAGCGGACTAACCTACGAGCAGTACTTC.